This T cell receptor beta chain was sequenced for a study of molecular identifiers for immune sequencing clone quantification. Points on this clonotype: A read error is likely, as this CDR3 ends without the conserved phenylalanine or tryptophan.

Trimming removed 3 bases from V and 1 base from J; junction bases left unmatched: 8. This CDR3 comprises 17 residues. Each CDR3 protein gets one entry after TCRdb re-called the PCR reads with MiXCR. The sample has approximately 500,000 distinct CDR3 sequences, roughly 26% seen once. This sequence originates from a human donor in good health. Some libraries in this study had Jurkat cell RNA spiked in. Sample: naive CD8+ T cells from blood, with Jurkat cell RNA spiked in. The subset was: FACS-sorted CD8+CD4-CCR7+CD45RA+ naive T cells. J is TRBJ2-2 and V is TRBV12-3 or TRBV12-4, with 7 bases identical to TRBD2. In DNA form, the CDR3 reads TGTGCCAGCAGTTTTATAGCGGGTCAAAAGAACACCGGGGAGCTGTTTCTT. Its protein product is CASSFIAGQKNTGELFL.